These 17 T cell receptor beta chains came from one sample sequenced in a study of cytomegalovirus exposure and HLA in healthy donors. The PCR employed 60 Vbeta primers together with 13 Jbeta primers. The protocol was immunoSEQ multiplex PCR, while the TCRdb copy is restricted to in-frame clones and leaves out a portion. The sample has about 130,000 clones, approximately 81% seen once. Sequences were obtained from PBMCs. Source of these receptors: a man between 18 and 29 years old in good health and CMV-seronegative.

The rearrangement uses TRBV18 and TRBJ1-1; no reliable D call. The CDR3 totals 12 residues. CDR1 is KGHSH, CDR2 LQKENI, per germline. V was pared by 0 bases and J by 6 bases, with 5 bases between. The CDR3 DNA follows: TGTGCCAGCTCACCACCTGGCTCTGAAGCTTTCTTT. Protein sequence: CASSPPGSEAFF.

The V gene is TRBV10-3, the J gene TRBJ2-1; tentatively, D is TRBD2 (7 bases). The germline V gene has CDR1 ENHRY and CDR2 SYGVKD. With 6 bases removed from V and 5 bases from J, the gap between germline ends came to 17 bases. The CDR3 is made up of 15 amino acids. The CDR3 spells CAIRGGKGGDNEQFF. The CDR3 DNA sequence: TGTGCCATCAGGGGCGGGAAAGGGGGGGACAATGAGCAGTTCTTC.

The V and J genes are TRBV27 and TRBJ2-1; 10 positions match TRBD1. The CDR3 covers 15 residues. V shed 1 base, J shed 7 bases, and the junction held 4 bases outside the gene matches. Germline V gene sequence: CDR1 MNHEY, CDR2 SMNVEV (reference sequence). CDR3 DNA: TGTGCCAGCAGTTTATTAGGGACAGGGGAGAATGAGCAGTTCTTC. Residues: CASSLLGTGENEQFF.

The chain carries TRBV19 and TRBJ1-1; 7 bases agree with TRBD1. Germline V gene lookup returns CDR1 LNHDA and CDR2 SQIVND (reference sequence). After removal of 7 bases from V and 8 bases from J, the junction contained 10 bases not matched to a gene. The CDR3 has 13 residues. The CDR3 is CASMSTTRGEAFF. CDR3 nucleotide sequence: TGTGCCAGTATGAGCACTACCAGGGGGGAAGCTTTCTTT.

This clone has only a few counts. This sequence joins TRBV5-1 and TRBJ1-1; D is unclear. V shed 4 bases and J shed 0 bases, with 7 bases lying between them. CDR1 and CDR2 from the germline V gene are SGHRS and YFSETQ. This CDR3 spans 13 amino acids. CDR3 protein: CASSPSLNTEAFF. The CDR3 nucleotides read TGCGCCAGCAGCCCCAGTTTGAACACTGAAGCTTTCTTT.

This sequence joins TRBV18 and TRBJ2-3; 7 nucleotides align to TRBD1. V lost 3 bases, J lost 2 bases, and 11 bases stayed unmatched. CDR3 length: 17 amino acids. Germline CDR1 KGHSH, CDR2 LQKENI. CDR3 in DNA: TGTGCCAGCTCACCCAACACCCCGGGACAGCTCACAGATACGCAGTATTTT. Its protein product is CASSPNTPGQLTDTQYF. The full variable domain, in which reference TRBV18 and TRBJ2-3 provide the parts outside the CDR3, is NAGVMQNPRHLVRRRGQEARLRCSPMKGHSHVYWYRQLPEEGLKFMVYLQKENIIDESGMPKERFSAEFPKEGPSILRIQQVVRGDSAAYFCASSPNTPGQLTDTQYFGPGTRLTVL.

The sample holds a few counts of this clone. The chain is built from TRBV29-1 and TRBJ2-1; perhaps TRBD1 as D (6 bases). The CDR3 contains 11 residues. CDR1 and CDR2 (germline): SQVTM, ANQGSEA. Trimming cost V 7 bases and J 5 bases, with 9 bases left between them. CDR3 amino acids: CSGHRDNEQFF. CDR3 DNA: TGCAGCGGTCACAGGGACAATGAGCAGTTCTTC.

The chain combines TRBV7-2 with TRBJ2-1; TRBD2 agrees at 9 bases. The CDR3 is 17 amino acids. CDR1 is SGHTA, CDR2 FQGNSA, per germline. The V gene end was trimmed by 1 base and the J gene end by 0 bases; junction bases not matched to a gene: 4. The CDR3: CASSLVGGRDSYNEQFF. CDR3 nucleotides: TGTGCCAGCAGCTTAGTTGGCGGGAGGGACTCCTACAATGAGCAGTTCTTC.

The chain couples TRBV12-1 to TRBJ2-5; the D call TRBD1 from the table was never checked on the DNA. TRBV12-1 is listed as a pseudogene. There are 16 residues in the CDR3. For the CDR3, the DNA is TGTGCCAGCAGCTCGGAAAATCAGGGGTCCCAAGAGACCCAGTACTTC. It encodes CASSSENQGSQETQYF.

The table lists this clone with a few counts. This chain joins TRBV30 and TRBJ2-3, with 10 bases identical to TRBD2. Trimming took 5 bases from V and 6 from J; bases not matched to a gene: 5. Germline V gene lookup returns CDR1 GTSNPN and CDR2 SVGIG (reference sequence). CDR3 size: 13 residues. The CDR3 coding sequence is TGTGCCTGGTCTAGCGGGAGTCAGGATACGCAGTATTTT. Encoded protein: CAWSSGSQDTQYF.

The rearrangement uses TRBV9 and TRBJ2-3; TRBD2 matches at 9 bases. CDR3 length: 15 amino acids. Looked up from germline, CDR1 is SGDLS and CDR2 is YYNGEE. With V trimmed by 4 bases and J by 10 bases, 13 bases remained unmatched. CDR3 DNA sequence: TGTGCCAGCAGCACTAGCGGGCCTCGGGATGGCGCGCAGTATTTT. This codes for CASSTSGPRDGAQYF.

This clone was observed once. Written as DNA, the CDR3 is TGTGCCAGCAGTTACTCGATTTGGGTCAGAGGAGGGGAGCTGTTTTTT. Translation: CASSYSIWVRGGELFF. J is TRBJ2-2 and V is TRBV6-5; D gene uncertain. V was clipped by 0 bases and J by 8 bases, with 16 bases between them. The CDR3 is 16 amino acids. Germline V gene data show CDR1 as MNHEY and CDR2 as SVGAGI.

The genes are TRBV15 and TRBJ1-5, with 10 bases that match TRBD1. CDR1 is LNHNV and CDR2 is YYDKDF in the germline V gene (reference sequence). This CDR3 region has 16 residues. V lost 3 bases, J lost 7 bases, and 9 bases stayed unmatched. The CDR3 reads CATSSLGTGARQPQHF. The CDR3 bases are TGTGCCACCAGCAGCCTCGGGACAGGGGCACGGCAGCCCCAGCATTTT.

The CDR3 region is CASSPPAGGTEAFF. The CDR3 DNA reads TGTGCCAGCTCACCACCGGCAGGAGGCACTGAAGCTTTCTTT. V is TRBV18 and J is TRBJ1-1; no clear D gene. The CDR3 is 14 residues long. Between the trimmed V and J ends, which lost 0 bases and 4 bases, there was a span of 9 bases. Germline loops: CDR1 KGHSH, CDR2 LQKENI.

The chain recombines TRBV30 with TRBJ1-1; tentatively, D is TRBD1 (5 bases). V was clipped by 1 base and J by 8 bases, with 17 bases between them. The germline V gene encodes CDR1 GTSNPN and CDR2 SVGIG (reference sequence). CDR3 length equals 14 residues. In DNA form, the CDR3 reads TGTGCCTGGAGTGGTCCGGGGGGAGGTACGGAAGCTTTCTTT. It specifies CAWSGPGGGTEAFF.

The V and J genes are TRBV7-2 and TRBJ2-5; no firm D call. CDR3 length: 11 amino acids. Germline V gene data show CDR1 as SGHTA and CDR2 as FQGNSA. The V and J ends lost 5 bases and 4 bases respectively, with 5 bases between them. CDR3 bases: TGTGCCAGCAGCGCGATAGAGACCCAGTACTTC. Its protein is CASSAIETQYF.

The CDR3 nucleotides read TGTGCCATCAGTGAGTCGAAAGCGACCCCCTACGAGCAGTACTTC. It encodes CAISESKATPYEQYF. This chain joins TRBV10-3 and TRBJ2-7; D remains unclear. Germline CDR1 and CDR2: ENHRY and SYGVKD. This CDR3 is built from 15 residues. V shed 0 bases and J shed 2 bases, with 11 bases lying between them.